This TCR beta chain comes out of a study of blood T cell repertoires in COVID-19. About the research overall: The United States, Italy and Spain were the sources of the acute and convalescent COVID-19 samples. PBMCs, B-cell-depleted T cells, or T cells were the source of the cDNA or gDNA that made up the material.

In the study's own analysis: Amplification of reference gene primers was used by the study to estimate nucleated cell counts. Profiling relied on immunoSEQ multiplex PCR, and the TCRdb table lists in-frame clones only, not all of them. D and trimming come from the DNA, and the V and J calls and clone size come from that table. The table has 200,000 to 250,000 clones, roughly four fifths seen once. Seattle's cohort entered during active infection and was followed longitudinally. V lost 0 bases and J 1 base, leaving 6 bases between the germline ends. The CDR3 consists of 15 residues. Germline V gene data show CDR1 as MNHEY and CDR2 as SVGAGI.

The sample consisted of peripheral blood. The gene calls are TRBV6-5 and TRBJ2-2; the D is unclear. This receptor was taken from a woman over 75 with COVID-19, enrolled during active disease. The CDR3 DNA reads as TGTGCCAGCAGTTACTCGAGTCAGAACACCGGGGAGCTGTTTTTT. It yields the protein CASSYSSQNTGELFF.